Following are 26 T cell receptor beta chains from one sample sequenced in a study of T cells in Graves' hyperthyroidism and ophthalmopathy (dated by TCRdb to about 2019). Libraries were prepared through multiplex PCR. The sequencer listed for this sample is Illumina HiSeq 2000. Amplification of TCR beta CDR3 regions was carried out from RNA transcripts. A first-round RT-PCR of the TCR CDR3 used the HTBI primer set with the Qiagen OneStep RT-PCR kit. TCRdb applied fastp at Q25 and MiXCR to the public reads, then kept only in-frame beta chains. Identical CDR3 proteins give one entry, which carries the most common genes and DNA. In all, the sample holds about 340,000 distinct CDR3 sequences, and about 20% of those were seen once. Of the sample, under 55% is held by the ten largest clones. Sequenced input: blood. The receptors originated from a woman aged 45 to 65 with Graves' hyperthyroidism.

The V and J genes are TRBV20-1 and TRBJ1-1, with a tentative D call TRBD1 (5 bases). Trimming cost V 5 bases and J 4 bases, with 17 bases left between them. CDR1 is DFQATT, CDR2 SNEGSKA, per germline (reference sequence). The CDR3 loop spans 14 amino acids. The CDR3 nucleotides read TGCAGTGCTCCCCCGGGGGGGGGTGGCACTGAAGCTTTCTTT. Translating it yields CSAPPGGGGTEAFF.

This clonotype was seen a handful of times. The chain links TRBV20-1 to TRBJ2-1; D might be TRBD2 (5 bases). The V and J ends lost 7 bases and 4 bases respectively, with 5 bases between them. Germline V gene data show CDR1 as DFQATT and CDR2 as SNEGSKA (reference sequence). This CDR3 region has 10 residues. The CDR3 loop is CSGGYNEQFF. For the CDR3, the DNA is TGCAGTGGAGGGTACAATGAGCAGTTCTTC.

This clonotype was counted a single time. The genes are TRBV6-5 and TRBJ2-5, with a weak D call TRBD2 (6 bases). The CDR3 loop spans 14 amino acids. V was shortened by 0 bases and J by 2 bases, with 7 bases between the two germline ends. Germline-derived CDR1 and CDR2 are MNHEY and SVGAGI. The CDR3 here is CASSYSGLQETQYF. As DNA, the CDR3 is TGTGCCAGCAGTTACTCGGGACTTCAAGAGACCCAGTACTTC.

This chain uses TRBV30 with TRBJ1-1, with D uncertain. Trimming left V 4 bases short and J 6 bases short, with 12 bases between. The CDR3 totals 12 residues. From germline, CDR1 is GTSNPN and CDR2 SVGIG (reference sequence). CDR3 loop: CAWNELTSEAFF. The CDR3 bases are TGTGCCTGGAATGAACTGACTTCTGAAGCTTTCTTT.

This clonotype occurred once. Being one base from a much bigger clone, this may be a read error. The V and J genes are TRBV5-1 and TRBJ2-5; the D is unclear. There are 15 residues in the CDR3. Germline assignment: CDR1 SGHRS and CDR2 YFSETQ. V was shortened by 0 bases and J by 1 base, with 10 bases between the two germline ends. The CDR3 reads CASSLGVQPQETQYF. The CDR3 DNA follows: TGCGCCAGCAGCTTGGGGGTCCAGCCCCAAGAGACCCAGTACTTC.

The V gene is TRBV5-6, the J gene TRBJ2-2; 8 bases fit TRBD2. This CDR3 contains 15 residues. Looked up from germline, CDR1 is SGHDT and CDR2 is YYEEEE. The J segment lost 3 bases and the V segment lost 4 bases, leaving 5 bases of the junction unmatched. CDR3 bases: TGTGCCAGCAGCCCGACTAGCGTCTACACCGGGGAGCTGTTTTTT. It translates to CASSPTSVYTGELFF.

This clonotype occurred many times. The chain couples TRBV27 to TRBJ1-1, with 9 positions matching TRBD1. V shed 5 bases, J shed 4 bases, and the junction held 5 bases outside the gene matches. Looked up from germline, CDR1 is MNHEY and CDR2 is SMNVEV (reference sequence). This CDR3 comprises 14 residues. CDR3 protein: CASSITGGRTEAFF. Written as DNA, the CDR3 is TGTGCCAGCAGTATAACAGGGGGCCGCACTGAAGCTTTCTTT.

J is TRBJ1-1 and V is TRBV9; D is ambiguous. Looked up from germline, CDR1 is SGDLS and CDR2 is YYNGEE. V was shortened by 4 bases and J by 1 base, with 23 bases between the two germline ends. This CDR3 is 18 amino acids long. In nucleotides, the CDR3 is TGTGCCAGCAGCTCCCCAGCCAGATCCGAGCTCCCGAACACTGAAGCTTTCTTT. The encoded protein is CASSSPARSELPNTEAFF. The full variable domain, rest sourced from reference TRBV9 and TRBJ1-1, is DSGVTQTPKHLITATGQRVTLRCSPRSGDLSVYWYQQSLDQGLQFLIQYYNGEERAKGNILERFSAQQFPDLHSELNLSSLELGDSALYFCASSSPARSELPNTEAFFGQGTRLTVV.

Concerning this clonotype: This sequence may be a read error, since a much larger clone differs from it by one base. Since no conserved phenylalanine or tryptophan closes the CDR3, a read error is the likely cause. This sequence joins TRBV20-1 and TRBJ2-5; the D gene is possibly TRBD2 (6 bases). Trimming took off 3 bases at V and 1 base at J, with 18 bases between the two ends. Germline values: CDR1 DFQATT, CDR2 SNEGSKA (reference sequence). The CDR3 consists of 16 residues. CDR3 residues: CSARKPPWRGQETQYL. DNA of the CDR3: TGCAGTGCTAGGAAACCCCCTTGGCGGGGCCAAGAGACCCAGTACCTC.

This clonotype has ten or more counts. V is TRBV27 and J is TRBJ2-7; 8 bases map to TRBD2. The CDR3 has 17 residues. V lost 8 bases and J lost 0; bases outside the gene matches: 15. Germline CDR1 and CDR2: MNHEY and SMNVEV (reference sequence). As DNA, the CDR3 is TGTGCCAGCCGACGTACAAGTAGCGGGGCCAGCTCCTACGAGCAGTACTTC. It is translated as CASRRTSSGASSYEQYF.

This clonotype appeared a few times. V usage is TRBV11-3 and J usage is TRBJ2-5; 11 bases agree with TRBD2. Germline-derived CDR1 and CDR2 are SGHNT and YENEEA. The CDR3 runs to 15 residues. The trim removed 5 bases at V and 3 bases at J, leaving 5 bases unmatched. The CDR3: CASSRGGLAEETQYF. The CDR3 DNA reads TGTGCCAGCAGCCGTGGGGGACTAGCGGAAGAGACCCAGTACTTC.

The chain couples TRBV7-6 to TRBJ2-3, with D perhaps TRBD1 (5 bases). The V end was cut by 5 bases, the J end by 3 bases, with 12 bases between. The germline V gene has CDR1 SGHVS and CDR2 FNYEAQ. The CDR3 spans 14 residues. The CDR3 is CASSVTRATDTQYF. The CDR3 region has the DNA TGTGCCAGCAGCGTGACCAGGGCAACAGATACGCAGTATTTT.

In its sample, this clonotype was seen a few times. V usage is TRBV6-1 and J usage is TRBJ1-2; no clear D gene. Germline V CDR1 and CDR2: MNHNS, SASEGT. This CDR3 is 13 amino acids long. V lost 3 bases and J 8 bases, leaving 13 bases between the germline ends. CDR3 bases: TGTGCCAGCAGTGATCGAGGACGGAGGGGCTACACCTTC. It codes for CASSDRGRRGYTF.

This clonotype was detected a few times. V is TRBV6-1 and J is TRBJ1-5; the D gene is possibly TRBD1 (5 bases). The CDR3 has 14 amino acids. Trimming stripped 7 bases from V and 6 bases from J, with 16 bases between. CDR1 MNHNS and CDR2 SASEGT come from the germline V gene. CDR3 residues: CASKGQGFGQPQHF. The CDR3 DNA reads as TGTGCCAGCAAAGGGCAGGGATTCGGTCAGCCCCAGCATTTT.

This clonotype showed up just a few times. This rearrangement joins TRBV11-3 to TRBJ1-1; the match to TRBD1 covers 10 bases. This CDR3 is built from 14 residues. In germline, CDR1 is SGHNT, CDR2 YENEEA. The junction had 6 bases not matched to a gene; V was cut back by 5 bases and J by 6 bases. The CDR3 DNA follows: TGTGCCAGCAGCGAGGGACAGGGGTCCGCTGAAGCTTTCTTT. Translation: CASSEGQGSAEAFF. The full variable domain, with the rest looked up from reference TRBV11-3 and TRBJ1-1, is EAGVVQSPRYKIIEKKQPVAFWCNPISGHNTLYWYLQNLGQGPELLIRYENEEAVDDSQLPKDRFSAERLKGVDSTLKIQPAELGDSAVYLCASSEGQGSAEAFFGQGTRLTVV.

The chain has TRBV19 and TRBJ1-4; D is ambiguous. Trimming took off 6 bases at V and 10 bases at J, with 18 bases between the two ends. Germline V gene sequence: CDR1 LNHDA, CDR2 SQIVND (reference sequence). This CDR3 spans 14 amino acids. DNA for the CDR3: TGTGCCAGTAGCCTAGATGCCCAGGAGCTAAAACTGTTTTTT. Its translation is CASSLDAQELKLFF.

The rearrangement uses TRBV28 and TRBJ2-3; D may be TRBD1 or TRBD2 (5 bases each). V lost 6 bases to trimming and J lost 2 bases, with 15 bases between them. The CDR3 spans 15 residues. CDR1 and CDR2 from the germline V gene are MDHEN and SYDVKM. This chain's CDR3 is CASSPGADTTDTQYF. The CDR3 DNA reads TGTGCCAGCAGCCCCGGGGCGGATACCACAGATACGCAGTATTTT.

This CDR3 reads CAWNVGALENTIYF. CDR3 nucleotides: TGTGCCTGGAATGTCGGCGCTCTGGAAAACACCATATATTTT. This chain uses TRBV30 with TRBJ1-3, with D unresolved. The CDR3 length is 14 residues. The germline V and J ends were trimmed by 4 bases and 6 bases, with 16 bases remaining between them. Germline V gene data show CDR1 as GTSNPN and CDR2 as SVGIG (reference sequence).

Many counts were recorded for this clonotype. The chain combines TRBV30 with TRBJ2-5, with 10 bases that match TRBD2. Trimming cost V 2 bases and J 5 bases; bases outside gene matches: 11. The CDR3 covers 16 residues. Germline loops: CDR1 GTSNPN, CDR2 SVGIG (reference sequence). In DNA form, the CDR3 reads TGTGCCTGGAGTCTTCTAGCGGGGGCCGGCGAGGAGACCCAGTACTTC. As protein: CAWSLLAGAGEETQYF.

CDR3 bases: TGCAGTGCTGGGACTAGCGGGGACGGGTCGCAGTATTTT. This gives the protein CSAGTSGDGSQYF. The V and J genes are TRBV20-1 and TRBJ2-3; 13 positions match TRBD2. The CDR3 loop spans 13 amino acids. From germline, CDR1 is DFQATT and CDR2 SNEGSKA (reference sequence). Trimming took 5 bases from V and 10 from J; bases not matched to a gene: 6.

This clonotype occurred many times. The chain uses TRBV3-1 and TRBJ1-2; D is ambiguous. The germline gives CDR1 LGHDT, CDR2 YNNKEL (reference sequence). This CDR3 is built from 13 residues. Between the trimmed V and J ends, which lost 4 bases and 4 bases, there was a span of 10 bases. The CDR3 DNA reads TGTGCCAGCAGCCGAGACGGCCGCTATGGCTACACCTTC. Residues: CASSRDGRYGYTF.

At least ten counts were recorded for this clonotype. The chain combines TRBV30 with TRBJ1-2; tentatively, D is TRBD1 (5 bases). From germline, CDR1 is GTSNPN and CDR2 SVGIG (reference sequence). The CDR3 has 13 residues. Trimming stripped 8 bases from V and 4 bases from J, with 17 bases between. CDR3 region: CAVLTGPFYGYTF. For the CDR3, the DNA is TGTGCCGTACTAACGGGGCCTTTCTATGGCTACACCTTC.

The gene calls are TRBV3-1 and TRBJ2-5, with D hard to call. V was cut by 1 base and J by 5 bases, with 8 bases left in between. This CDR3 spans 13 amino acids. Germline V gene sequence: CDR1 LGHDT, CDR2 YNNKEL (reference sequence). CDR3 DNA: TGTGCCAGCAGCCAAGGGATCTTGGAGACCCAGTACTTC. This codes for CASSQGILETQYF.

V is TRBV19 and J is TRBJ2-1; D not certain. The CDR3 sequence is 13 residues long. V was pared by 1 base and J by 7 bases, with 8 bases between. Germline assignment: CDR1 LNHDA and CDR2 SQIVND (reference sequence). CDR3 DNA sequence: TGTGCCAGTAGTATAGGGGGTGAGAATGAGCAGTTCTTC. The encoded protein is CASSIGGENEQFF.

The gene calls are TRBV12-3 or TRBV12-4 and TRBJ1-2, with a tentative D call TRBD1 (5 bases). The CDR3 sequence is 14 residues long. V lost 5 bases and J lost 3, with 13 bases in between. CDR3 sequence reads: CASSTPRGDYGYTF. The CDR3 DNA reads TGTGCCAGCAGTACGCCGCGAGGGGACTATGGCTACACCTTC.

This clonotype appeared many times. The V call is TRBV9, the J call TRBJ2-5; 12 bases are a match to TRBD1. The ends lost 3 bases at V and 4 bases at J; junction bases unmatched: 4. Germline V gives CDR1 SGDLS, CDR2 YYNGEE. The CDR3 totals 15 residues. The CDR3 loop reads CASSGGQGAGETQYF. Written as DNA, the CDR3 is TGTGCCAGCAGCGGGGGACAGGGGGCTGGAGAGACCCAGTACTTC.